This is a list of T cell receptor beta chains from one sample in a study of Graves' ophthalmopathy and Graves' hyperthyroidism. TCRdb independently ran MiXCR on the multiplex PCR reads; one entry per CDR3 protein. The sample lists almost 750,000 distinct CDR3 sequences, 40% occurring once. Sequencing was done on a sample of peripheral blood. These TCRs come from an adult man with Graves' ophthalmopathy. The CDR3 runs from the conserved cysteine through the conserved F or W. The D gene is left open where the match is weak. Clone size appears in some rows only: once, few, many, or a class for an expanded clone.

many	TRBV11-3	TRBJ1-2	NA	CASSPIRTTHPYGYTF	TGTGCCAGCAGCCCCATCCGGACAACGCACCCCTATGGCTACACCTTC
few	TRBV7-7	TRBJ2-5	NA	CASSLNSPETRKETQYF	TGTGCCAGCAGCTTAAATTCACCGGAGACACGGAAAGAGACCCAGTACTTC
NA	TRBV20-1	TRBJ2-7	TRBD1	CSAPGTVILGEQYF	TGCAGTGCTCCCGGGACAGTAATTCTTGGCGAGCAGTACTTC
many	TRBV7-2	TRBJ2-7	NA	CASSLRLSANYEQYF	TGTGCCAGCAGCCTCAGACTAAGTGCGAACTACGAGCAGTACTTC
NA	TRBV28	TRBJ1-4	NA	CASSSYHEKLFF	TGTGCCAGCTCCTCGTATCACGAAAAACTGTTTTTT
NA	TRBV2	TRBJ2-5	NA	CASSEGSAETQYF	TGTGCCAGCAGTGAGGGCTCAGCGGAGACCCAGTACTTC
many	TRBV29-1	TRBJ1-1	NA	CSVEGHGSGTEAFF	TGCAGCGTTGAAGGTCACGGATCGGGCACTGAAGCTTTCTTT
once	TRBV2	TRBJ2-6	TRBD1	CASSEALDRTVSGANVLTF	TGTGCCAGCAGTGAAGCCCTGGACAGGACAGTCTCTGGGGCCAACGTCCTGACTTTC
once	TRBV25-1	TRBJ2-7	NA	CASSLLGVNSYEQYF	TGTGCCAGCAGCCTCTTGGGGGTCAACTCCTACGAGCAGTACTTC
many	TRBV7-7	TRBJ2-2	TRBD2	CASSLTSGVRTGELFF	TGTGCTAGCAGCTTAACGAGCGGGGTGAGGACCGGGGAGCTGTTTTTT
many	TRBV7-9	TRBJ1-6	TRBD1	CASSTRQGAYSPLHF	TGTGCCAGCAGCACGAGACAGGGGGCTTATTCACCCCTCCACTTT
NA	TRBV7-9	TRBJ1-2	TRBD1	CAWRLPGGGYTF	TGTGCCTGGAGACTCCCAGGGGGCGGCTACACCTTC
few	TRBV29-1	TRBJ2-3	NA	CSVVWDSDTQYF	TGCAGCGTTGTCTGGGACTCAGATACGCAGTATTTT
many	TRBV2	TRBJ2-2	NA	CASSVSVWELFF	TGTGCCAGCAGTGTATCGGTCTGGGAGCTGTTTTTT
many	TRBV6-6	TRBJ1-5	NA	CASHDLTGSGQPQHF	TGTGCCAGCCACGACCTGACAGGATCTGGTCAGCCCCAGCATTTT
few	TRBV20-1	TRBJ1-1	NA	CSARVMNTEAFF	TGCAGTGCTAGAGTTATGAACACTGAAGCTTTCTTT
NA	TRBV6-2/TRBV6-3	TRBJ1-1	NA	CASSYLGQNTEAFF	TGTGCCAGCAGTTACCTGGGACAGAACACTGAAGCTTTCTTT
NA	TRBV2	TRBJ2-5	NA	CASSPPGQRRAKTQYF	TGTGCCAGCAGTCCCCCCGGACAGCGAAGGGCGAAGACCCAGTACTTC
NA	TRBV29-1	TRBJ2-5	TRBD2	CSAGGGGNRPRYF	TGCAGCGCCGGTGGGGGGGGAAATCGGCCCCGGTACTTC
many	TRBV2	TRBJ1-1	TRBD1	CASTRDRNTEAFF	TGTGCCAGCACCCGGGACAGGAACACTGAAGCTTTCTTT
NA	TRBV7-9	TRBJ1-2	TRBD1	CASSQAGTGNGYTF	TGCGCCAGCAGCCAAGCCGGGACAGGGAATGGCTACACCTTC
few	TRBV25-1	TRBJ2-7	NA	CASSQGRGAFYEQYF	TGTGCCAGCAGCCAAGGTCGGGGAGCTTTCTACGAGCAGTACTTC
NA	TRBV15	TRBJ1-2	TRBD1	CATSIYRGNYGYTF	TGTGCCACCAGCATATACAGGGGGAACTATGGCTACACCTTC
NA	TRBV3-1	TRBJ2-7	TRBD1	CASSQDRQGVYEQYF	TGTGCCAGCAGCCAAGATCGGCAGGGGGTCTACGAGCAGTACTTC
NA	TRBV12-3/TRBV12-4	TRBJ1-2	NA	CASRKGVGYTF	TGTGCCAGCAGAAAAGGGGTAGGCTACACCTTC
NA	TRBV25-1	TRBJ2-2	TRBD1	CASSIRDRVADTGELFF	TGTGCCAGTAGTATAAGGGACAGGGTCGCGGACACCGGGGAGCTGTTTTTT
once	TRBV9	TRBJ1-5	TRBD1	CASSPKGQITNQPQHF	TGCGCCAGCAGCCCAAAGGGACAGATTACCAATCAGCCCCAGCATTTT
few	TRBV5-4	TRBJ2-5	NA	CASSFNRDQKETQYF	TGTGCCAGCAGCTTCAACCGGGACCAGAAAGAGACCCAGTACTTC
NA	TRBV7-8	TRBJ1-4	NA	CASSDRTNEKPFF	TGTGCCAGCAGTGACAGGACTAATGAAAAACCGTTTTTT
many	TRBV10-3	TRBJ2-5	TRBD1	CAIILRGMRETQYF	TGTGCCATCATCCTCAGGGGGATGCGGGAGACCCAGTACTTC
few	TRBV4-1	TRBJ1-5	NA	CASSQVVIVGLSNQPQHF	TGCGCCAGCAGCCAAGTAGTGATCGTGGGGCTTAGCAATCAGCCCCAGCATTTT
NA	TRBV25-1	TRBJ2-2	TRBD1	CASSESGQGPGELFF	TGTGCCAGCAGTGAGTCAGGACAGGGTCCCGGGGAGCTGTTTTTT
many	TRBV10-3	TRBJ2-6	NA	CAISGKGPANVLTF	TGTGCCATCAGCGGAAAGGGACCCGCCAACGTCCTGACTTTC
NA	TRBV9	TRBJ2-2	TRBD1	CASSVGQGNTGELFF	TGTGCCAGCAGCGTCGGACAGGGGAACACCGGGGAGCTGTTTTTT
NA	TRBV9	TRBJ1-2	TRBD1	CASSVLRTGLDGYTF	TGTGCCAGCAGCGTGCTAAGGACAGGGTTGGATGGCTACACCTTC
few	TRBV11-2	TRBJ2-5	NA	CASSLFLEVSGTQYF	TGTGCCAGCAGCTTATTCCTCGAGGTATCTGGGACCCAGTACTTC
many	TRBV20-1	TRBJ1-1	NA	CSASLQNTEAFF	TGCAGTGCTAGTCTTCAGAACACTGAAGCTTTCTTT
many	TRBV24-1	TRBJ2-7	NA	CAAGLQGINEQYF	TGTGCCGCAGGACTACAGGGTATCAACGAGCAGTACTTC
many	TRBV7-2	TRBJ2-7	TRBD2	CASSQTSGGSLSYEQYF	TGTGCCAGCAGCCAGACTAGCGGGGGATCGCTCTCCTACGAGCAGTACTTC
few	TRBV10-2	TRBJ1-2	TRBD1	CASSDGRQGYGYTF	TGTGCCAGCAGTGACGGGAGACAGGGCTATGGCTACACCTTC
NA	TRBV10-2	TRBJ1-1	NA	CASSESTGLNTEAFF	TGCGCCAGCAGTGAGTCGACAGGCCTGAACACTGAAGCTTTCTTT
NA	TRBV2	TRBJ1-6	NA	CASSDTGNTEYNSPLHF	TGTGCCAGCAGTGACACAGGGAACACTGAATATAATTCACCCCTCCACTTT
many	TRBV5-8	TRBJ1-2	NA	CASSSLGGYGYTF	TGTGCCAGCAGCTCCCTCGGGGGGTATGGCTACACCTTC
NA	TRBV11-2	TRBJ1-1	NA	CASSLVGWDEALF	TGTGCCAGCAGCTTGGTAGGCTGGGATGAAGCTCTCTTT
many	TRBV7-2	TRBJ2-5	NA	CASSFSRGYETQYF	TGTGCCAGCAGCTTCTCCAGGGGCTATGAGACCCAGTACTTC
few	TRBV19	TRBJ2-2	NA	CASQVQINTGELFF	TGTGCCAGTCAAGTCCAGATTAACACCGGGGAGCTGTTTTTT
NA	TRBV2	TRBJ2-2	TRBD1	CASSRGTGDPTVRELFF	TGTGCCAGCAGCCGGGGGACAGGGGATCCTACCGTCCGGGAGCTGTTTTTT
few	TRBV29-1	TRBJ2-3	TRBD2	CSVEPSGAATDTQYF	TGCAGCGTTGAACCCAGCGGGGCTGCAACAGATACGCAGTATTTT
many	TRBV9	TRBJ1-1	NA	CATHPDRRNTEAFF	TGTGCCACCCACCCCGACAGGAGGAACACTGAAGCTTTCTTT
NA	TRBV7-9	TRBJ1-2	NA	CASSSEDRRINGYTF	TGTGCCAGCAGCTCAGAGGACAGAAGAATAAATGGCTACACCTTC
once	TRBV29-1	TRBJ1-2	NA	CSPGGRGYTF	TGCAGCCCGGGGGGACGAGGCTACACCTTC
NA	TRBV7-2	TRBJ2-3	NA	CASSYGPSTDTQYF	TGTGCCAGCAGTTACGGCCCTAGCACAGATACGCAGTATTTT
few	TRBV20-1	TRBJ2-7	NA	CSARVGGSYEQYF	TGCAGTGCTAGAGTTGGGGGCTCCTACGAGCAGTACTTC
NA	TRBV6-5	TRBJ1-1	NA	CASSYEPAGMNTEAFF	TGTGCCAGCAGTTACGAGCCGGCAGGAATGAACACTGAAGCTTTCTTT
few	TRBV20-1	TRBJ2-7	NA	CSANSDYEQYF	TGCAGTGCTAATAGTGACTACGAGCAGTACTTC
many	TRBV7-9	TRBJ1-5	NA	CASSSHLVVEPQHF	TGTGCCAGCAGCTCCCATCTCGTGGTGGAGCCCCAGCATTTT
NA	TRBV10-3	TRBJ1-1	NA	CASSRPRLGAGTEAFF	TGTGCCAGCAGTCGACCGCGACTGGGGGCCGGGACTGAAGCTTTCTTT